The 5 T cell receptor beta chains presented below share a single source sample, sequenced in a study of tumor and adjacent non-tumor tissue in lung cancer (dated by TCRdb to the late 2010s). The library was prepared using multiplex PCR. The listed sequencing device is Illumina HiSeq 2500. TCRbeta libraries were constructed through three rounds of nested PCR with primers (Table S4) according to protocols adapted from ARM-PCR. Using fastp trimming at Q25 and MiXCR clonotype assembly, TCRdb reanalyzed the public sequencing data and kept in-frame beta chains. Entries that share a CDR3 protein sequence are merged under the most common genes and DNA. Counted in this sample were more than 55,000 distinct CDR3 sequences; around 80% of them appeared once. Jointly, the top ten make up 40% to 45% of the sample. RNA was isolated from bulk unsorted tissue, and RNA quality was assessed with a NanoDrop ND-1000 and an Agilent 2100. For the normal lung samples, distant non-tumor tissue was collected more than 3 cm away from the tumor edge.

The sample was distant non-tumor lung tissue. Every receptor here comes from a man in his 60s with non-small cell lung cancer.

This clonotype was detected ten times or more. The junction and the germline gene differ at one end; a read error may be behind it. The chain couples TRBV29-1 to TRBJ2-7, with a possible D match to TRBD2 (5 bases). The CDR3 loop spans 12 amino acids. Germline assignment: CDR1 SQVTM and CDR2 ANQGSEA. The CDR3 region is CGVGGTGYEQYF. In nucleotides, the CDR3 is TGCGGCGTTGGAGGAACTGGCTACGAGCAGTACTTC.

The CDR3 nucleotides are TGTGCCAGCATTCCCAGGACAGGCTTCACAGATACGCAGTATTTT. It translates to CASIPRTGFTDTQYF. The chain joins TRBV11-1 to TRBJ2-3, with TRBD1 matching over 7 bases. Germline V CDR1 and CDR2: SGHAT, FQDESV (reference sequence). This CDR3 spans 15 amino acids. V trimming: 7 bases; J trimming: 2 bases; junction bases outside the gene matches: 9.

CDR3 region: CASGSGLVDSTDTQYF. The CDR3 DNA follows: TGTGCAAGCGGCTCCGGACTAGTAGATAGCACAGATACGCAGTATTTT. This rearrangement joins TRBV11-3 to TRBJ2-3; the match to TRBD2 covers 7 bases. Germline loops: CDR1 SGHNT, CDR2 YENEEA. This CDR3 is 16 amino acids long.

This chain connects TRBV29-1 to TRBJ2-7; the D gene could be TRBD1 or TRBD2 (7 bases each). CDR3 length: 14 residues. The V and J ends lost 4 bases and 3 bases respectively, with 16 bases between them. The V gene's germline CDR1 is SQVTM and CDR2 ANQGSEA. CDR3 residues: CSVASGGVYYEQYF. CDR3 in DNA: TGCAGCGTTGCCTCAGGGGGGGTCTACTACGAGCAGTACTTC.

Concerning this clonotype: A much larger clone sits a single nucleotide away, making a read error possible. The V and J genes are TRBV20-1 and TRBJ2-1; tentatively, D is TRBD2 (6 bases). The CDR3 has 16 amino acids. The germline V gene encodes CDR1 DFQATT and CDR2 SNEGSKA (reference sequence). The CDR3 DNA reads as TGCAGTGCTAGAAAGATGACCCCGGGGGTTTACAATGAGCGGTTCTTC. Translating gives CSARKMTPGVYNERFF.